These 11 T cell receptor beta chains share one sample of origin, sequenced in a study of blood T cell repertoires in COVID-19. Clones were sequenced by immunoSEQ multiplex PCR, and TCRdb holds only the in-frame ones, with some missing. The data show 250,000 to 350,000 clones, around 81% seen once. Sample: peripheral blood. These receptors were obtained from a woman aged 45-65 years with active or convalescent COVID-19.

The chain is built from TRBV6-2 or TRBV6-3 and TRBJ2-3, with 8 bases identical to TRBD2. The CDR3 contains 16 residues. V lost 4 bases and J lost 3; bases outside the gene matches: 9. Looked up from germline, CDR1 is MNHEY and CDR2 is SVGEGT. This CDR3 is CASSSRGSGKTDTQYF. In nucleotides, the CDR3 is TGTGCCAGCAGTTCCCGGGGTAGCGGGAAGACAGATACGCAGTATTTT.

The CDR3 DNA is TGCAGCGTACTCTTCGGGACAGGAAATTACGAGCAGTACTTC. The encoded protein is CSVLFGTGNYEQYF. The rearrangement links TRBV29-1 to TRBJ2-7; 8 bases match TRBD1. This CDR3 region has 14 residues. Per the germline V gene, CDR1 is SQVTM and CDR2 is ANQGSEA. The ends lost 6 bases at V and 4 bases at J; junction bases unmatched: 11.

V and J are TRBV6-2 or TRBV6-3 and TRBJ1-5, with TRBD1 matching 10 bases. This CDR3 has 13 amino acids. The junction had 1 base not matched to a gene; V was cut back by 4 bases and J by 7 bases. Germline V gives CDR1 MNHEY, CDR2 SVGEGT. The CDR3, as DNA: TGTGCCAGCAGTTCGGACAGGGGGCAGCCCCAGCATTTT. Translating it yields CASSSDRGQPQHF.

V gene TRBV3-1 (or the pseudogene TRBV3-2) combines with J gene TRBJ1-6, with a possible D match to TRBD1 (5 bases). CDR3 length equals 13 residues. CDR1 LGHDT and CDR2 YNNKEL come from the germline V gene (reference sequence). The V end lost 2 bases, the J end lost 10 bases, and 9 bases lay between the germline ends. CDR3 residues: CASSQKGNSPLHF. The DNA for the CDR3 is TGTGCCAGCAGCCAAAAGGGGAACTCACCCCTCCACTTT.

The chain carries TRBV6-5 and TRBJ2-7; TRBD1 agrees at 7 bases. Looked up from germline, CDR1 is MNHEY and CDR2 is SVGAGI. The V gene end was trimmed by 6 bases and the J gene end by 4 bases; junction bases not matched to a gene: 12. The CDR3 loop spans 15 amino acids. The CDR3 region has the DNA TGTGCCAGCAGCCCGGACAGGCCCATAACTTACGAGCAGTACTTC. Its translation: CASSPDRPITYEQYF.

The chain joins TRBV6-5 to TRBJ2-1, with 12 bases matching TRBD2. The J segment lost 9 bases and the V segment lost 2 bases, leaving 8 bases of the junction unmatched. Germline values: CDR1 MNHEY, CDR2 SVGAGI. This CDR3 has 16 residues. The CDR3 region is CASSYLAGGIAGEQFF. CDR3 nucleotide sequence: TGTGCCAGCAGTTACCTAGCGGGAGGGATAGCCGGTGAGCAGTTCTTC.

The rearrangement joins TRBV25-1 to TRBJ1-5; 7 nucleotides agree with TRBD1. The V and J ends lost 6 bases and 5 bases, in that order; junction bases with no gene match: 7. The CDR3 runs 14 residues. The germline V gene has CDR1 MGHDK and CDR2 SYGVNS. The CDR3 region has the DNA TGTGCCAGCAGGTCGACAGGGATTTATCAGCCCCAGCATTTT. It yields the protein CASRSTGIYQPQHF.

The chain carries TRBV7-2 and TRBJ2-7; 11 nucleotides agree with TRBD2. Trimming took 4 bases from V and 0 from J; bases not matched to a gene: 5. The germline gives CDR1 SGHTA, CDR2 FQGNSA. This CDR3 region has 16 residues. The CDR3 DNA reads as TGTGCCAGCAGCTCCGCCGGGACTAGCGGCTCCTACGAGCAGTACTTC. It yields the protein CASSSAGTSGSYEQYF.

CDR3 bases: TGTGCCAGCAGTCCCTCGGGACAGGGGGCTGGAGCTTTCTTT. Translated, it gives CASSPSGQGAGAFF. The V and J genes are TRBV27 and TRBJ1-1, with 12 bases fitting TRBD1. V shed 5 bases and J 10 bases; nucleotides not matched to a gene: 8. This CDR3 region has 14 residues. Germline loops: CDR1 MNHEY, CDR2 SMNVEV (reference sequence).

The chain is built from TRBV15 and TRBJ1-1; the D is unclear. V lost 6 bases to trimming and J lost 3 bases, with 11 bases between them. CDR1 is LNHNV and CDR2 is YYDKDF in the germline V gene (reference sequence). The CDR3 extends over 13 amino acids. The CDR3 here is CATSLQVDTEAFF. Here the CDR3 DNA reads TGTGCCACCAGTTTGCAGGTCGACACTGAAGCTTTCTTT.

The chain joins TRBV28 to TRBJ1-4; D not resolved. The germline V gene has CDR1 MDHEN and CDR2 SYDVKM. Between the trimmed V and J ends, which lost 6 bases and 6 bases, there was a span of 17 bases. The CDR3 consists of 15 residues. CDR3: CASSFSGASDEKLFF. The DNA for the CDR3 is TGTGCCAGCAGCTTCTCGGGAGCTAGCGATGAAAAACTGTTTTTT.